This entry lists 14 T cell receptor beta chains sequenced from one sample in a study of shared clonotypes between healthy human individuals. Sequencing used immunoSEQ multiplex PCR; TCRdb keeps in-frame clones, though not all of them. The sample includes some 490,000 clones, around 73% of them seen just once. The sequencing sample was made of PBMCs. The receptor source for this set is a woman aged 40 to 50 in good health. Some clones in this sample may be carry-over from other donors' samples.

The chain recombines TRBV6-1 with TRBJ2-7, with 7 bases that match TRBD2. The germline V gene encodes CDR1 MNHNS and CDR2 SASEGT. The CDR3 has 14 amino acids. J was trimmed by 2 bases and V by 7 bases; bases with no gene match: 8. DNA for the CDR3: TGTGCCAGCACCGGTAGCGGGTTGGCCTACGAGCAGTACTTC. It codes for CASTGSGLAYEQYF.

This clone has just one count. This CDR3 reads CASSPGTPNTEAFF. The DNA of the CDR3 is TGTGCCAGCTCACCCGGGACACCAAACACTGAAGCTTTCTTT. The rearrangement joins TRBV18 to TRBJ1-1; maybe TRBD1 (6 bases). Germline V gives CDR1 KGHSH, CDR2 LQKENI. The CDR3 has 14 residues. Trimming took off 3 bases at V and 2 bases at J, with 10 bases between the two ends.

This clone was observed a few times. V gene TRBV7-8 combines with J gene TRBJ1-4; D is unclear. The CDR3 loop spans 16 amino acids. Germline CDR1 and CDR2: SGHVS and FQNEAQ. V lost 4 bases and J 0 bases, leaving 12 bases between the germline ends. In DNA form, the CDR3 reads TGTGCCAGCAGCTCCAGGACGGATACAACTAATGAAAAACTGTTTTTT. Its translation is CASSSRTDTTNEKLFF.

This rearrangement joins TRBV19 to TRBJ1-4; TRBD1 matches at 8 bases. From germline, CDR1 is LNHDA and CDR2 SQIVND (reference sequence). The CDR3 consists of 17 residues. The J segment lost 5 bases and the V segment lost 0 bases, leaving 8 bases of the junction unmatched. DNA for the CDR3: TGTGCCAGTAGTATAGAGACACCCGGGACAGGCAATGAAAAACTGTTTTTT. This sequence encodes CASSIETPGTGNEKLFF.

Concerning this clone: The same CDR3 can be traced to other DNA sequences in this sample. This chain joins TRBV11-3 and TRBJ1-2, with D hard to call. Germline CDR1 reads SGHNT; CDR2 reads YENEEA. V gave up 5 bases and J gave up 5 bases, with 9 bases separating them. The CDR3 runs to 12 residues. The CDR3, as DNA: TGTGCCAGCAGCCTTCGACTGTATGGCTACACCTTC. Protein product: CASSLRLYGYTF. Drawing the rest from reference TRBV11-3 and TRBJ1-2, the complete variable domain is EAGVVQSPRYKIIEKKQPVAFWCNPISGHNTLYWYLQNLGQGPELLIRYENEEAVDDSQLPKDRFSAERLKGVDSTLKIQPAELGDSAVYLCASSLRLYGYTFGSGTRLTVV.

This chain joins TRBV9 and TRBJ2-2; 11 bases are shared with TRBD2. The junction had 3 bases not matched to a gene; V was cut back by 4 bases and J by 4 bases. The CDR3 length is 15 residues. Germline V gives CDR1 SGDLS, CDR2 YYNGEE. The CDR3 is CASSSGLAATGELFF. In DNA form, the CDR3 reads TGTGCCAGCAGCTCGGGACTAGCGGCCACCGGGGAGCTGTTTTTT.

V usage is TRBV9 and J usage is TRBJ2-1; 9 nucleotides match TRBD2. V trimming: 3 bases; J trimming: 7 bases; junction bases outside the gene matches: 8. Germline CDR1 and CDR2: SGDLS and YYNGEE. CDR3 size: 15 residues. CDR3: CASSAIAGVRNEQFF. In nucleotides, the CDR3 is TGTGCCAGCAGCGCAATAGCGGGAGTGAGGAATGAGCAGTTCTTC.

The chain has TRBV6-4 and TRBJ1-1; TRBD1 matches at 8 bases. J lost 3 bases, V lost 6 bases, and 6 bases had no gene match. CDR3 size: 14 residues. Germline CDR1 reads MRHNA; CDR2 reads SNTAGT. CDR3 loop: CASSWTGPDTEAFF. In DNA form, the CDR3 reads TGTGCCAGCAGCTGGACAGGGCCAGACACTGAAGCTTTCTTT.

V and J are TRBV6-6 and TRBJ2-5, with 9 bases identical to TRBD2. Losses at the gene ends were 6 bases for V and 5 bases for J; bases not matched to a gene: 7. The germline V gene has CDR1 MNHNY and CDR2 SVGAGI (reference sequence). This CDR3 has 14 residues. This CDR3 reads CASRIAGAWETQYF. CDR3 bases: TGTGCCAGCAGGATAGCGGGAGCCTGGGAGACCCAGTACTTC.

This sequence joins TRBV5-1 and TRBJ1-5; 7 bases match TRBD1. Germline loops: CDR1 SGHRS, CDR2 YFSETQ. CDR3 length: 15 residues. J lost 3 bases, V lost 0 bases, and 3 bases had no gene match. This CDR3 is CASSLAGTDNQPQHF. Here the CDR3 DNA reads TGCGCCAGCAGCTTGGCCGGGACAGACAATCAGCCCCAGCATTTT.

The genes are TRBV28 and TRBJ2-3; 8 bases align to TRBD2. V shed 6 bases and J 5 bases; nucleotides not matched to a gene: 7. This CDR3 spans 14 amino acids. Germline-derived CDR1 and CDR2 are MDHEN and SYDVKM. The CDR3 sequence is CASRLRSGGDTQYF. In DNA form, the CDR3 reads TGTGCCAGCAGACTTAGGAGCGGGGGAGATACGCAGTATTTT.

This clone is a singleton in its sample. The rearrangement joins TRBV5-1 to TRBJ2-2; D perhaps matches TRBD2 (6 bases). The V gene's germline CDR1 is SGHRS and CDR2 YFSETQ. The CDR3 runs to 17 residues. Trimming stripped 3 bases from V and 2 bases from J, with 17 bases between. The CDR3 is CASSSPSGRINTGELFF. The CDR3 bases are TGCGCCAGCAGCTCACCCTCAGGGAGGATCAACACCGGGGAGCTGTTTTTT.

This clone occurred many times. The chain combines TRBV6-1 with TRBJ2-3; TRBD2 aligns across 8 bases. Germline CDR1 is MNHNS and CDR2 is SASEGT. The ends lost 2 bases at V and 4 bases at J; junction bases unmatched: 8. The CDR3 is made up of 16 amino acids. The CDR3 DNA follows: TGTGCCAGCAGTGAACGGGAGGGCTCTGGGGCAGATACGCAGTATTTT. Protein product: CASSEREGSGADTQYF.

The chain joins TRBV5-1 to TRBJ2-5, with D tentatively TRBD2 (6 bases). Trimming removed 2 bases from V and 4 bases from J, with 18 bases in between. The CDR3 covers 16 residues. Germline V gene sequence: CDR1 SGHRS, CDR2 YFSETQ. The CDR3 spells CASSFLGGLSRETQYF. The CDR3 DNA reads as TGCGCCAGCAGCTTCCTCGGGGGACTGTCAAGAGAGACCCAGTACTTC.